The entry below gives a single T cell receptor (beta chain) sequence along with its context. Its matching antigen is unknown. This CDR3 contains 16 residues. CDR1 is LNHDA, CDR2 SQIVND, per germline (reference sequence). V lost 7 bases, J lost 2 bases, and 12 bases stayed unmatched. The data were obtained in a study of CD8+CD57+ T cells in acquired aplastic anemia. About the research overall: Healthy CD8+ samples averaged around 11 million reads.

Template material for TCR beta VDJ and CDR3 profiling consisted of genomic DNA. TCRdb ran MiXCR on the reads and lists one entry per CDR3 protein. The sample has hundreds of thousands of distinct CDR3 sequences; 65% to 80% are singletons. Broader study findings: Statistical testing detected no significant gap in CD8+ Simpson's diversity between patients and controls. Researchers report that approximately 28 CD8+ CDR3 sequences appeared in both patients and controls.

The sequence derives from a human donor in good health, serving as a control. The sequenced sample consisted of sorted CD4+, CD8+, or CD8+CD57+ T cells (not recorded which) from PBMCs. V gene TRBV19 combines with J gene TRBJ1-1, with TRBD1 matching 8 bases. The chain's CDR3 is CASNTGYRGDNTEAFF. The CDR3 DNA follows: TGTGCCAGTAACACGGGATACAGGGGGGATAACACTGAAGCTTTCTTT.